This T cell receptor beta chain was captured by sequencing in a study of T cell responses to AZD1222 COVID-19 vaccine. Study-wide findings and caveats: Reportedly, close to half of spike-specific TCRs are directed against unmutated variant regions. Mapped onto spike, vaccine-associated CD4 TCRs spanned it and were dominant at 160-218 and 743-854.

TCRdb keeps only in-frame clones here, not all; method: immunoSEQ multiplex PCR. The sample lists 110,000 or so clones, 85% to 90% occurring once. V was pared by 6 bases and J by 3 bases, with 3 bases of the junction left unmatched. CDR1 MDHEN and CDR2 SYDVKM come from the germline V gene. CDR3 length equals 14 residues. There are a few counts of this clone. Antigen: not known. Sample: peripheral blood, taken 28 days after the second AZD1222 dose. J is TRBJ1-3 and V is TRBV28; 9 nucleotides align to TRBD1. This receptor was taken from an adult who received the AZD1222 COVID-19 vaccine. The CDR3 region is CASSWDRDGNTIYF. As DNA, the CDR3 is TGTGCCAGCAGCTGGGACAGGGATGGAAACACCATATATTTT. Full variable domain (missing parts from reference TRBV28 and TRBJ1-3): DVKVTQSSRYLVKRTGEKVFLECVQDMDHENMFWYRQDPGLGLRLIYFSYDVKMKEKGDIPEGYSVSREKKERFSLILESASTNQTSMYLCASSWDRDGNTIYFGEGSWLTVV.